Shown below are 9 T cell receptor beta chains from a single sample sequenced in a study of T cells in Graves' hyperthyroidism and ophthalmopathy. RNA transcripts yielded amplified TCR beta CDR3 regions. During a first-round RT-PCR of the TCR CDR3, the HTBI primer set was used. TCRdb independently ran MiXCR on the multiplex PCR reads; one entry per CDR3 protein. Among 530,000 or so distinct CDR3 sequences listed, roughly 50% were seen once. Input material: peripheral blood or thyroid tissue (not recorded which). These receptors all come from a woman under 30 with Graves' hyperthyroidism.

This chain links TRBV7-9 with TRBJ1-4; possible D gene TRBD1, 6 bases. CDR1 and CDR2 from the germline V gene are SEHNR and FQNEAQ (reference sequence). Trimming stripped 3 bases from V and 5 bases from J, with 16 bases between. The CDR3 covers 16 residues. The CDR3 protein is CASSLPGVSYNEKLFF. CDR3 bases: TGTGCCAGCAGCTTGCCAGGGGTCTCCTACAATGAAAAACTGTTTTTT.

Concerning this clonotype itself: It is unclear where the CDR3 begins or ends on the DNA, so no DNA is shown, and the CDR3 is as TCRdb lists it. The gene calls are TRBV7-6 and TRBJ1-2. The germline V gene encodes CDR1 SGHVS and CDR2 FNYEAQ. The CDR3 is 18 residues long, counting both termini. The CDR3 here is CASSRGDEQYFGDYGYTF.

Notes on this clonotype: The missing conserved phenylalanine or tryptophan at the end of this CDR3 makes a read error likely. The DNA is left out, because the CDR3 cannot be placed on it with certainty; the CDR3 is given as TCRdb lists it. The rearrangement links TRBV20-1 to TRBJ1-2. Germline V gene sequence: CDR1 DFQATT, CDR2 SNEGSKA (reference sequence). The CDR3 contains 12 residues when both ends are counted. The CDR3 spells CSAIGKNYGNTL.

The CDR3 DNA follows: TGTGCCAGCAGCCGGGAGGGGGGAGATGGACATTCGTACCAAGAGACCCAGTACTTC. Translating gives CASSREGGDGHSYQETQYF. This chain uses TRBV7-3 with TRBJ2-5; 8 bases agree with TRBD2. V shed 5 bases and J 0 bases; nucleotides not matched to a gene: 17. The germline CDR1 and CDR2 sequences are SGHTA and FQGTGA. The length of the CDR3 is 19 residues.

This clonotype was seen many times. This chain links TRBV11-3 with TRBJ1-1; 8 bases fit TRBD1. The CDR3 totals 15 residues. Losses at the gene ends were 4 bases for V and 1 base for J; bases not matched to a gene: 5. CDR1 and CDR2 (germline): SGHNT, YENEEA. CDR3 residues: CASSSWTGSNTEAFF. The CDR3 DNA reads as TGTGCCAGCAGCTCGTGGACAGGGTCGAACACTGAAGCTTTCTTT.

This clonotype was observed many times. The J gene is TRBJ2-6, the V gene TRBV19; D is perhaps TRBD2 (5 bases). Trimming pared 1 base from V and 6 bases from J, leaving 13 bases between. Germline-derived CDR1 and CDR2 are LNHDA and SQIVND (reference sequence). This CDR3 is built from 16 residues. CDR3 loop: CASSIASGSKANVLTF. DNA of the CDR3: TGTGCCAGTAGTATAGCGTCGGGGTCTAAGGCCAACGTCCTGACTTTC.

At least ten counts were recorded for this clonotype. The chain has TRBV29-1 and TRBJ2-5; D remains ambiguous. The CDR3 is 14 amino acids. The V gene lost 0 bases and the J gene lost 0 bases, with 8 bases spanning the gap. Germline CDR1 is SQVTM and CDR2 is ANQGSEA. The CDR3 protein is CSVEDPRYQETQYF. The CDR3 DNA follows: TGCAGCGTTGAAGATCCACGGTACCAAGAGACCCAGTACTTC.

This clonotype showed up many times. As DNA, the CDR3 is TGTGCCAGCAGCTTAGAGACCGTGGCCTGGGGACCCCTCCACTTT. Protein: CASSLETVAWGPLHF. The gene calls are TRBV11-2 and TRBJ1-6, with D unclear. Per the germline V gene, CDR1 is SGHAT and CDR2 is FQNNGV. V gave up 0 bases and J gave up 12 bases, with 15 bases separating them. CDR3 length equals 15 residues.

This chain's CDR3 is CASSIVSPHEQYF. CDR3 DNA sequence: TGTGCCAGTAGTATAGTCTCCCCTCATGAGCAGTATTTT. The rearrangement uses TRBV19 and TRBJ2-3; D uncertain. This CDR3 is built from 13 residues. V lost 1 base to trimming and J lost 11 bases, with 13 bases between them. Germline CDR1 is LNHDA and CDR2 is SQIVND (reference sequence).